Shown below are 25 T cell receptor beta chains from a single sample sequenced in a study of cytomegalovirus exposure and HLA in healthy donors. It was with 60 Vbeta and 13 Jbeta primers that the PCR ran. Assay used: immunoSEQ multiplex PCR; TCRdb lists only in-frame clones, some missing. The data contain over 100,000 clones, about four fifths of them singletons. Sequenced: PBMCs. The source is a woman aged 40 to 55 in good health and CMV-seronegative.

The chain uses TRBV10-3 and TRBJ2-7; 9 nucleotides agree with TRBD1. The CDR3 loop spans 13 amino acids. Trimming took 6 bases from V and 5 from J; bases not matched to a gene: 5. CDR1 is ENHRY, CDR2 SYGVKD, per germline. The CDR3 is CAISRQGGNEQYF. Written as DNA, the CDR3 is TGTGCCATCAGCCGACAGGGGGGCAACGAGCAGTACTTC.

This chain links TRBV4-1 with TRBJ1-2; D might be TRBD1 (6 bases). Germline V gives CDR1 MGHRA, CDR2 YSYEKL. The CDR3 spans 17 residues. Trimming removed 4 bases at V and 3 bases at J, with 21 bases between. The CDR3 sequence: CASSRAGVGASDYGYTF. The CDR3 DNA sequence: TGCGCCAGCAGCCGAGCAGGGGTTGGGGCTTCCGACTATGGCTACACCTTC.

CDR3 amino acids: CATGLAGGLGETQYF. For the CDR3, the DNA is TGTGCCACGGGACTAGCGGGGGGGCTCGGTGAGACCCAGTACTTC. The chain combines TRBV10-3 with TRBJ2-5; 16 bases are shared with TRBD2. V shed 10 bases and J 5 bases; nucleotides not matched to a gene: 7. The CDR3 contains 15 residues. Germline CDR1 ENHRY, CDR2 SYGVKD.

The chain has TRBV9 and TRBJ1-1, with TRBD1 identical over 10 bases. The CDR3 totals 14 residues. V gave up 4 bases and J gave up 7 bases; unmatched junction bases: 7. Looked up from germline, CDR1 is SGDLS and CDR2 is YYNGEE. The CDR3 is CASSPRDRGIEAFF. The CDR3 DNA reads TGTGCCAGCAGCCCCCGGGACAGGGGTATTGAAGCTTTCTTT.

The chain joins TRBV7-6 to TRBJ2-7; 16 nucleotides agree with TRBD2. Germline V gene lookup returns CDR1 SGHVS and CDR2 FNYEAQ. This CDR3 region has 18 residues. After removal of 2 bases from V and 3 bases from J, the junction contained 7 bases not matched to a gene. CDR3 loop: CASSLRPGLAGGFYEQYF. The CDR3 DNA reads TGTGCCAGCAGCTTAAGGCCGGGACTAGCGGGGGGGTTCTACGAGCAGTACTTC.

The sample holds a few counts of this clone. V gene TRBV6-1 combines with J gene TRBJ1-6, with D maybe TRBD1 (6 bases). V lost 5 bases and J 9 bases, leaving 14 bases between the germline ends. This CDR3 has 14 amino acids. CDR1 is MNHNS, CDR2 SASEGT, per germline. The CDR3, as DNA: TGTGCCAGCAGTTCAGGACAGAGGGCTTCACCCCTCCACTTT. It yields the protein CASSSGQRASPLHF.

This chain links TRBV7-9 with TRBJ1-4; possibly TRBD1 for D (5 bases). V lost 2 bases and J 6 bases, leaving 10 bases between the germline ends. The CDR3 spans 14 residues. The V gene's germline CDR1 is SEHNR and CDR2 FQNEAQ (reference sequence). CDR3 DNA: TGTGCCAGCAGCTTATCGTTAGGGGATGAAAAACTGTTTTTT. It encodes CASSLSLGDEKLFF. Combining the CDR3 with reference TRBV7-9 and TRBJ1-4 gives the whole variable domain DTGVSQNPRHKITKRGQNVTFRCDPISEHNRLYWYRQTLGQGPEFLTYFQNEAQLEKSRLLSDRFSAERPKGSFSTLEIQRTEQGDSAMYLCASSLSLGDEKLFFGSGTQLSVL.

The rearrangement links TRBV2 to TRBJ1-2, with D perhaps TRBD1 (6 bases). CDR3 length equals 14 residues. Germline CDR1 SNHLY, CDR2 FYNNEI. V dropped 1 base and J dropped 6 bases, with 12 bases sitting between them. In DNA form, the CDR3 reads TGTGCCAGCAGTGAAGACAGGGCTTGGGATGGCTACACCTTC. Translated: CASSEDRAWDGYTF.

The J gene is TRBJ2-7, the V gene TRBV28; TRBD2 aligns across 10 bases. The CDR3 runs to 17 residues. CDR1 is MDHEN and CDR2 is SYDVKM in the germline V gene. The V gene end was trimmed by 7 bases and the J gene end by 0 bases; junction bases not matched to a gene: 12. The CDR3 bases are TGTGCCAGCACCCATCTAGCGGGGGCCCTAAGCTCCTACGAGCAGTACTTC. This sequence encodes CASTHLAGALSSYEQYF.

The sample holds one count of this clone. V usage is TRBV4-1 and J usage is TRBJ1-2, with D perhaps TRBD1 (5 bases). The germline gives CDR1 MGHRA, CDR2 YSYEKL. The V and J ends lost 4 bases and 2 bases respectively, with 20 bases between them. This CDR3 region has 17 residues. CDR3 amino acids: CASSPSGQGIRNYGYTF. CDR3 coding DNA: TGCGCCAGCAGCCCCTCGGGCCAGGGTATCAGGAACTATGGCTACACCTTC.

This clone came up a few times. V and J are TRBV7-9 and TRBJ1-1, with D tentatively TRBD1 (6 bases). V dropped 5 bases and J dropped 3 bases, with 16 bases sitting between them. The germline V gene has CDR1 SEHNR and CDR2 FQNEAQ (reference sequence). The CDR3 has 15 residues. The CDR3: CASSQLTPGDTEAFF. DNA of the CDR3: TGTGCCAGCAGCCAACTTACCCCAGGGGACACTGAAGCTTTCTTT. Combining the CDR3 with reference TRBV7-9 and TRBJ1-1 gives the whole variable domain DTGVSQNPRHKITKRGQNVTFRCDPISEHNRLYWYRQTLGQGPEFLTYFQNEAQLEKSRLLSDRFSAERPKGSFSTLEIQRTEQGDSAMYLCASSQLTPGDTEAFFGQGTRLTVV.

This clone was seen once. The chain carries TRBV5-4 and TRBJ2-3; a weak D match, TRBD2 (5 bases). V dropped 1 base and J dropped 2 bases, with 11 bases sitting between them. CDR1 SGHNT and CDR2 YYREEE come from the germline V gene (reference sequence). The CDR3 is 15 amino acids. This chain's CDR3 is CASSLKRTNTDTQYF. CDR3 nucleotide sequence: TGTGCCAGCAGCTTGAAGCGGACCAACACAGATACGCAGTATTTT.

This sequence joins TRBV15 and TRBJ2-7; the D gene is possibly TRBD1 (5 bases). This CDR3 has 14 amino acids. The V end was cut by 1 base, the J end by 5 bases, with 12 bases between. The germline CDR1 and CDR2 sequences are LNHNV and YYDKDF (reference sequence). CDR3 protein: CATSRGGRANEQYF. The CDR3 DNA reads TGTGCCACCAGCAGAGGCGGCAGGGCCAACGAGCAGTACTTC. The complete variable domain, with remaining parts taken from reference TRBV15 and TRBJ2-7, reads DAMVIQNPRYQVTQFGKPVTLSCSQTLNHNVMYWYQQKSSQAPKLLFHYYDKDFNNEADTPDNFQSRRPNTSFCFLDIRSPGLGDTAMYLCATSRGGRANEQYFGPGTRLTVT.

J is TRBJ2-7 and V is TRBV18; D is perhaps TRBD1 (5 bases). CDR1 KGHSH and CDR2 LQKENI come from the germline V gene. The CDR3 contains 13 residues. V lost 3 bases and J 4 bases, leaving 10 bases between the germline ends. The CDR3 DNA is TGTGCCAGCTCACCTGGGGCAGCTTACGAGCAGTACTTC. Amino acids: CASSPGAAYEQYF. Based on the CDR3 plus reference TRBV18 and TRBJ2-7, the full variable domain is NAGVMQNPRHLVRRRGQEARLRCSPMKGHSHVYWYRQLPEEGLKFMVYLQKENIIDESGMPKERFSAEFPKEGPSILRIQQVVRGDSAAYFCASSPGAAYEQYFGPGTRLTVT.

The rearrangement uses TRBV6-5 and TRBJ1-1; D is ambiguous. The CDR3 covers 13 residues. Germline V CDR1 and CDR2: MNHEY, SVGAGI. Trimming pared 8 bases from V and 1 base from J, leaving 11 bases between. CDR3 residues: CASYPGGNTEAFF. For the CDR3, the DNA is TGTGCCAGCTATCCCGGAGGGAACACTGAAGCTTTCTTT.

The rearrangement uses TRBV7-8 and TRBJ2-7; D is unclear. The CDR3 totals 14 residues. Germline loops: CDR1 SGHVS, CDR2 FQNEAQ. Trimming shortened V by 5 bases and J by 5 bases, and 16 bases separated the two germline ends. The chain's CDR3 is CASSPPPGRNEQYF. The DNA of the CDR3 is TGTGCCAGCAGCCCCCCGCCAGGCAGAAACGAGCAGTACTTC.

The rearrangement uses TRBV11-2 and TRBJ1-1; D ambiguous. The germline V gene has CDR1 SGHAT and CDR2 FQNNGV. V lost 3 bases, J lost 0 bases, and 8 bases lay in between. The length of the CDR3 is 14 residues. In DNA form, the CDR3 reads TGTGCCAGCAGCTTGGGCGGGATGAACACTGAAGCTTTCTTT. The encoded protein is CASSLGGMNTEAFF.

The rearrangement links TRBV4-1 to TRBJ1-5; D not certain. Germline CDR1 reads MGHRA; CDR2 reads YSYEKL. The CDR3 length is 14 residues. V lost 0 bases, J lost 5 bases, and 8 bases lay in between. The CDR3 DNA sequence: TGCGCCAGCAGCCAAGATCGGGGAGATCAGCCCCAGCATTTT. This gives the protein CASSQDRGDQPQHF.

This chain connects TRBV30 to TRBJ1-2; 7 positions match TRBD1. This CDR3 spans 13 amino acids. Germline CDR1 and CDR2: GTSNPN and SVGIG (reference sequence). V shed 5 bases, J shed 4 bases, and the junction held 7 bases outside the gene matches. DNA of the CDR3: TGTGCCTGGGTACAGGGGAAGCTCTATGGCTACACCTTC. As protein: CAWVQGKLYGYTF.

The V and J genes are TRBV27 and TRBJ1-4; D is ambiguous. This CDR3 has 11 amino acids. Germline CDR1 MNHEY, CDR2 SMNVEV (reference sequence). V was cut by 2 bases and J by 8 bases, with 3 bases left in between. The CDR3 bases are TGTGCCAGCAGTTTAGGCGAAAAACTGTTTTTT. This encodes CASSLGEKLFF.

The chain uses TRBV6-5 and TRBJ1-2, with TRBD1 as a possible D gene (6 bases). Trimming stripped 4 bases from V and 0 bases from J, with 15 bases between. The CDR3 is 16 amino acids. In germline, CDR1 is MNHEY, CDR2 SVGAGI. CDR3 residues: CASSFSGGPTNYGYTF. CDR3 bases: TGTGCCAGCAGTTTTTCGGGGGGCCCCACTAACTATGGCTACACCTTC.

The gene calls are TRBV7-2 and TRBJ1-6, with TRBD1 matching 11 bases. With V trimmed by 5 bases and J by 9 bases, 6 bases remained unmatched. There are 15 residues in the CDR3. Germline V CDR1 and CDR2: SGHTA, FQGNSA. The CDR3 DNA sequence: TGTGCCAGCAGCCACGCGGGACAGGGGGGTTCACCCCTCCACTTT. As protein: CASSHAGQGGSPLHF.

This clone has only a few counts. V usage is TRBV9 and J usage is TRBJ1-1; 7 nucleotides line up with TRBD1. This CDR3 contains 17 residues. Looked up from germline, CDR1 is SGDLS and CDR2 is YYNGEE. J lost 1 base, V lost 4 bases, and 13 bases had no gene match. CDR3: CASSTRQGLLRNTEAFF. The CDR3 region has the DNA TGTGCCAGCAGCACCCGACAGGGTTTATTGAGGAACACTGAAGCTTTCTTT.

The chain is built from TRBV7-2 and TRBJ1-2; TRBD1 matches at 7 bases. CDR1 is SGHTA, CDR2 FQGNSA, per germline. The length of the CDR3 is 14 residues. The V segment lost 1 base and the J segment 13 bases; nucleotides outside the gene matches: 12. The DNA of the CDR3 is TGTGCCAGCAGCTTAGGAAGGGACAGAGGTATAAGCACCTTC. Translation gives CASSLGRDRGISTF.

The CDR3 nucleotides read TGTGCCAGCAGCCCCGATACAGGGCTTGAGCAGTACTTC. Protein: CASSPDTGLEQYF. The gene calls are TRBV7-2 and TRBJ2-7; a weak D match, TRBD1 (6 bases). The germline CDR1 and CDR2 sequences are SGHTA and FQGNSA. The CDR3 extends over 13 amino acids. Between the trimmed V and J ends, which lost 5 bases and 7 bases, there was a span of 15 bases.